Below are 19 T cell receptor beta chains sequenced from a single sample in a study of blood T cell repertoires in COVID-19. The table came from immunoSEQ multiplex PCR; TCRdb's copy has only in-frame clones and leaves some out. The sample contains about 350,000 clones, about 90% of which appear only once. The sequencing input was PBMCs or T cells enriched from blood (not recorded which). The receptors originated from a young woman who had recovered from COVID-19.

In this sample, this clone turned up a few times. The chain couples TRBV27 to TRBJ1-1, with D maybe TRBD1 (5 bases). The germline CDR1 and CDR2 sequences are MNHEY and SMNVEV (reference sequence). Trimming removed 0 bases at V and 7 bases at J, with 18 bases between. This CDR3 is built from 16 residues. The DNA for the CDR3 is TGTGCCAGCAGTTTATCAAGGGGCGCGGGAATTGGTGAAGCTTTCTTT. Protein product: CASSLSRGAGIGEAFF.

The chain uses TRBV15 and TRBJ1-5; no firm D call. The germline gives CDR1 LNHNV, CDR2 YYDKDF (reference sequence). The V end was cut by 0 bases, the J end by 1 base, with 13 bases between. The CDR3 spans 17 residues. CDR3 region: CATSRDFGDASNQPQHF. The CDR3, as DNA: TGTGCCACCAGCAGAGATTTCGGGGATGCGAGCAATCAGCCCCAGCATTTT.

This chain links TRBV20-1 with TRBJ2-7; weak D call: TRBD1 (6 bases). This CDR3 spans 11 amino acids. Trimming pared 6 bases from V and 4 bases from J, leaving 10 bases between. Germline V CDR1 and CDR2: DFQATT, SNEGSKA (reference sequence). The CDR3 nucleotides read TGCAGTGCAGCGAGGGGGTACGAGCAGTACTTC. Its translation is CSAARGYEQYF.

The V call is TRBV6-5, the J call TRBJ2-1; D call uncertain. In germline, CDR1 is MNHEY, CDR2 SVGAGI. This CDR3 spans 13 amino acids. The V gene lost 0 bases and the J gene lost 8 bases, with 8 bases spanning the gap. CDR3 residues: CASSYSRVDEQFF. The CDR3 DNA follows: TGTGCCAGCAGTTACTCCCGGGTCGATGAGCAGTTCTTC.

V gene TRBV28 combines with J gene TRBJ2-7, with D perhaps matching TRBD2 (5 bases). Trimming left V 6 bases short and J 2 bases short, with 14 bases between. The CDR3 sequence is 14 residues long. Germline V CDR1 and CDR2: MDHEN, SYDVKM. The CDR3 coding sequence is TGTGCCAGCAGATTTACCGAGGGTCCCTACGAGCAGTACTTC. As protein: CASRFTEGPYEQYF. Together with reference TRBV28 and TRBJ2-7, the CDR3 gives the full variable domain: DVKVTQSSRYLVKRTGEKVFLECVQDMDHENMFWYRQDPGLGLRLIYFSYDVKMKEKGDIPEGYSVSREKKERFSLILESASTNQTSMYLCASRFTEGPYEQYFGPGTRLTVT.

The J gene is TRBJ1-2, the V gene TRBV13; no firm D call. The CDR3 covers 14 residues. Germline-derived CDR1 and CDR2 are PRHDT and FYEKMQ (reference sequence). Trimming took 0 bases from V and 7 from J, leaving 12 bases between them. The CDR3 coding sequence is TGTGCCAGCAGCTTAGGCGCGACATTCGGTGGCTACACCTTC. Translated, it gives CASSLGATFGGYTF.

This rearrangement joins TRBV13 to TRBJ2-1; 8 bases match TRBD2. The V and J ends lost 1 base and 3 bases, in that order; junction bases with no gene match: 5. CDR3 length: 16 residues. CDR1 is PRHDT and CDR2 is FYEKMQ in the germline V gene (reference sequence). The CDR3 here is CASSLELAENYNEQFF. The CDR3 region has the DNA TGTGCCAGCAGCTTAGAACTAGCGGAGAACTACAATGAGCAGTTCTTC.

Details on this clone: Because the CDR3's place on the DNA is in doubt, the DNA is left out and the CDR3 is given as listed by TCRdb. V is TRBV12-2 and J is TRBJ1-1; the DNA was not used to check the table's D call, TRBD1. TRBV12-2 is classified as a pseudogene. The CDR3 sequence runs 14 residues, both termini included. Here the CDR3 reads CASRFGQGNTEAFF.

The sample holds one count of this clone. The J gene is TRBJ1-1, the V gene TRBV7-9; 8 bases match TRBD1. CDR1 is SEHNR, CDR2 FQNEAQ, per germline (reference sequence). The CDR3 is 16 amino acids. V lost 4 bases to trimming and J lost 1 base; unmatched junction nucleotides: 8. The CDR3 region is CASSSQAGGKNTEAFF. CDR3 nucleotide sequence: TGTGCCAGCAGCTCCCAAGCAGGGGGCAAGAACACTGAAGCTTTCTTT.

V gene TRBV13 combines with J gene TRBJ2-7; tentative D call: TRBD2 (6 bases). This CDR3 spans 17 amino acids. The V gene lost 1 base and the J gene lost 0 bases, with 16 bases spanning the gap. CDR1 and CDR2 from the germline V gene are PRHDT and FYEKMQ (reference sequence). The CDR3 is CASSLEGWGGDSYEQYF. CDR3 nucleotide sequence: TGTGCCAGCAGCTTAGAGGGGTGGGGCGGGGACTCCTACGAGCAGTACTTC.

This clone was detected once. V is TRBV20-1 and J is TRBJ1-1; TRBD1 matches at 10 bases. The CDR3 is 16 amino acids. CDR1 and CDR2 (germline): DFQATT, SNEGSKA (reference sequence). V trimming: 3 bases; J trimming: 5 bases; junction bases outside the gene matches: 12. This CDR3 reads CSASPRQGAPVTEAFF. Written as DNA, the CDR3 is TGCAGTGCTAGTCCTAGACAGGGGGCGCCGGTGACTGAAGCTTTCTTT.

The chain couples TRBV19 to TRBJ1-1; D possibly corresponds to TRBD1 (6 bases). Germline V gene sequence: CDR1 LNHDA, CDR2 SQIVND (reference sequence). This CDR3 contains 13 residues. Trimming took 6 bases from V and 5 from J, leaving 13 bases between them. CDR3 protein: CASSPQGGTEAFF. The CDR3 coding sequence is TGTGCCAGTAGCCCACAGGGTGGAACTGAAGCTTTCTTT.

The rearrangement joins TRBV11-2 to TRBJ2-1; 14 bases are shared with TRBD2. Trimming removed 0 bases from V and 7 bases from J; junction bases left unmatched: 2. There are 16 residues in the CDR3. Looked up from germline, CDR1 is SGHAT and CDR2 is FQNNGV. For the CDR3, the DNA is TGTGCCAGCAGCTTAGAGGGGACTAGCGGGAGAAATGAGCAGTTCTTC. This gives the protein CASSLEGTSGRNEQFF.

The chain couples TRBV18 to TRBJ2-7; 7 bases agree with TRBD1. Germline V CDR1 and CDR2: KGHSH, LQKENI. Trimming removed 2 bases from V and 3 bases from J; junction bases left unmatched: 7. The CDR3 length is 15 residues. CDR3 DNA sequence: TGTGCCAGCTCACCAAGGCCACAGGGGAACTACGAGCAGTACTTC. Its translation: CASSPRPQGNYEQYF.

The V gene is TRBV28, the J gene TRBJ2-3, with 10 bases fitting TRBD2. CDR3 length: 19 amino acids. V shed 4 bases and J 7 bases; nucleotides not matched to a gene: 20. The V gene's germline CDR1 is MDHEN and CDR2 SYDVKM. CDR3 sequence: CASSSIGGAPGLALNTQYF. CDR3 in DNA: TGTGCCAGCAGTTCTATCGGTGGAGCCCCGGGACTAGCGCTAAATACGCAGTATTTT.

J is TRBJ1-2 and V is TRBV28; TRBD1 is a possible D gene (5 bases). Germline assignment: CDR1 MDHEN and CDR2 SYDVKM. There are 18 residues in the CDR3. V lost 6 bases, J lost 4 bases, and 27 bases lay in between. The CDR3 region has the DNA TGTGCCAGCAGGGGCGTGGACATCGTTTTCCCTGACGGCTATGGCTACACCTTC. Translation: CASRGVDIVFPDGYGYTF.

This clone came up a few times. The genes are TRBV6-5 and TRBJ1-5; TRBD1 is a possible D gene (5 bases). The germline CDR1 and CDR2 sequences are MNHEY and SVGAGI. V was clipped by 7 bases and J by 6 bases, with 16 bases between them. The CDR3 consists of 14 residues. The CDR3: CASTPGGSSQPQHF. In DNA form, the CDR3 reads TGTGCCAGCACTCCCGGGGGGTCGAGTCAGCCCCAGCATTTT.

This clone showed up just a few times. The chain combines TRBV3-1 (or the pseudogene TRBV3-2) with TRBJ2-2; 9 bases are shared with TRBD2. This CDR3 is 16 amino acids long. V was pared by 4 bases and J by 0 bases, with 3 bases of the junction left unmatched. Germline-derived CDR1 and CDR2 are LGHDT and YNNKEL (reference sequence). The CDR3 is CASSLAGDSNTGELFF. The CDR3 DNA reads TGTGCCAGCAGCCTAGCGGGGGACTCGAACACCGGGGAGCTGTTTTTT.

The chain links TRBV28 to TRBJ2-1; D is unresolved. CDR1 MDHEN and CDR2 SYDVKM come from the germline V gene. V lost 7 bases to trimming and J lost 6 bases, with 13 bases between them. The CDR3 loop spans 13 amino acids. CDR3 amino acids: CASTAQARNEQFF. CDR3 bases: TGTGCCAGCACTGCGCAGGCACGCAATGAGCAGTTCTTC. Drawing the rest from reference TRBV28 and TRBJ2-1, the complete variable domain is DVKVTQSSRYLVKRTGEKVFLECVQDMDHENMFWYRQDPGLGLRLIYFSYDVKMKEKGDIPEGYSVSREKKERFSLILESASTNQTSMYLCASTAQARNEQFFGPGTRLTVL.